The next 2 T cell receptor beta chains were all read from a single sample in a study of blood T cell repertoires in COVID-19. Assay used: immunoSEQ multiplex PCR; TCRdb lists only in-frame clones, some missing. The sample includes 380,000 or so clones, approximately 80% seen only once; the top ten take 1.1%. Sequencing was carried out using peripheral blood. The receptors originated from a human donor with acute or convalescent COVID-19. The donor label of this sample is uncertain.

The chain combines TRBV7-9 with TRBJ1-2, with D possibly being TRBD1 (6 bases). The germline gives CDR1 SEHNR, CDR2 FQNEAQ (reference sequence). V lost 5 bases to trimming and J lost 5 bases, with 21 bases between them. There are 16 residues in the CDR3. The CDR3 reads CASSPFRQEPVYGYTF. The CDR3 region has the DNA TGTGCCAGCAGCCCCTTTCGACAGGAACCGGTTTATGGCTACACCTTC.

This clone came up a few times. This sequence joins TRBV6-5 and TRBJ1-2; TRBD1 matches 10 bases. Germline CDR1 reads MNHEY; CDR2 reads SVGAGI. The CDR3 spans 16 residues. V was pared by 2 bases and J by 4 bases, with 7 bases of the junction left unmatched. CDR3 region: CASSYQGQGQLYGYTF. The CDR3 nucleotides are TGTGCCAGCAGTTACCAGGGACAGGGGCAACTCTATGGCTACACCTTC.